Listed here are 26 T cell receptor beta chains from one sample, sequenced in a study of read filtering for tumor transcriptome and immune sequencing. From roughly 400 ng of RNA, a library with molecular barcoded alpha/delta and beta/gamma adaptors was made. One entry per CDR3 protein results from TCRdb running MiXCR on the reads. The repertoire holds roughly 25,000 distinct CDR3 sequences, with more than 20% as singletons. Sequencing was done on a sample of a population of CD138-negative cells sorted from bone marrow. The receptors shown here come from a donor at least 40 years old with multiple myeloma.

The rearrangement joins TRBV20-1 to TRBJ2-5, with TRBD2 identical over 9 bases. CDR1 DFQATT and CDR2 SNEGSKA come from the germline V gene (reference sequence). The CDR3 length is 17 residues. V was pared by 6 bases and J by 5 bases, with 19 bases of the junction left unmatched. The CDR3 sequence: CSAPGTSYKTRGETQYF. CDR3 in DNA: TGCAGTGCCCCCGGGACTAGCTACAAGACAAGAGGGGAGACCCAGTACTTC.

As concerns this clonotype: Without the conserved terminal phenylalanine or tryptophan, this CDR3 likely stems from a read error. The V and J genes are TRBV12-3 or TRBV12-4 and TRBJ2-3; D is possibly TRBD2 (6 bases). The germline V and J ends were trimmed by 5 bases and 4 bases, with 13 bases remaining between them. This CDR3 spans 14 amino acids. The CDR3 DNA reads as TGTGCCAGCAGTCTCCATACTAGCTCAGATACGCAGTATTTA. Protein: CASSLHTSSDTQYL.

This clonotype came up many times. This rearrangement joins TRBV27 to TRBJ2-7; 7 nucleotides line up with TRBD1. This CDR3 has 14 amino acids. V lost 6 bases and J lost 2; bases outside the gene matches: 7. Per the germline V gene, CDR1 is MNHEY and CDR2 is SMNVEV (reference sequence). The CDR3 nucleotides are TGTGCCAGCAGGAGACAGGGTCAAACCTACGAGCAGTACTTC. The encoded protein is CASRRQGQTYEQYF.

This clonotype was counted many times. The chain uses TRBV28 and TRBJ2-1, with 7 bases identical to TRBD2. The CDR3 contains 15 residues. The junction had 12 bases not matched to a gene; V was cut back by 7 bases and J by 6 bases. Per germline, CDR1 MDHEN and CDR2 SYDVKM. CDR3 coding DNA: TGTGCCAGCACCGCTGGGGCGGGAGCCCCCAATGAGCAGTTCTTC. Translating it yields CASTAGAGAPNEQFF.

This clonotype is judged medium-sized. This chain joins TRBV5-1 and TRBJ2-7; D remains ambiguous. Per the germline V gene, CDR1 is SGHRS and CDR2 is YFSETQ. V was cut by 2 bases and J by 0 bases, with 6 bases left in between. This CDR3 comprises 13 residues. CDR3 in amino acids: CASSFAASYEQYF. DNA for the CDR3: TGCGCCAGCAGCTTTGCAGCCTCCTACGAGCAGTACTTC.

The chain employs TRBV18 and TRBJ2-1; D may be TRBD2 (5 bases). V was pared by 5 bases and J by 10 bases, with 15 bases between. Germline V gene sequence: CDR1 KGHSH, CDR2 LQKENI. The CDR3 extends over 13 amino acids. The CDR3: CASSALGTGEQFF. DNA for the CDR3: TGTGCCAGCTCAGCCTTAGGAACGGGAGAGCAGTTCTTC.

This clonotype is categorized as medium-sized (0.01 to 0.1%). The rearrangement joins TRBV7-2 to TRBJ2-1; D is unresolved. Trimming took off 0 bases at V and 8 bases at J, with 5 bases between the two ends. Germline CDR1 SGHTA, CDR2 FQGNSA. The CDR3 spans 12 residues. CDR3 region: CASSLASHEQFF. In DNA, the CDR3 is TGTGCCAGCAGCTTAGCGTCCCATGAGCAGTTCTTC.

This clonotype appeared once. The junction departs from germline at one end; a sequencing error may be responsible. J is TRBJ2-4 and V is TRBV20-1, with 7 nucleotides matching TRBD2. The CDR3 totals 16 residues. Germline V lookup: CDR1 DFQATT, CDR2 SNEGSKA (reference sequence). The CDR3 region is CSSRDGAGVAKNIQYF. The DNA for the CDR3 is TGCAGTTCTAGAGATGGGGCGGGAGTGGCCAAAAACATTCAGTACTTC.

This clonotype was seen many times. The gene calls are TRBV9 and TRBJ2-7; 7 bases match TRBD1. Germline trimming cut 3 bases from V and 5 bases from J; bases unmatched to any gene: 8. Germline loops: CDR1 SGDLS, CDR2 YYNGEE. CDR3 length: 14 amino acids. CDR3 sequence: CASSATGSQHEQYF. For the CDR3, the DNA is TGTGCCAGCAGCGCGACAGGGAGTCAGCACGAGCAGTACTTC.

With respect to this clonotype: This likely stems from a read error, as it lies one base from a far larger clone. The V gene is TRBV12-3 or TRBV12-4, the J gene TRBJ2-1, with 7 bases fitting TRBD1. V trimming: 3 bases; J trimming: 8 bases; junction bases outside the gene matches: 4. The CDR3 extends over 13 amino acids. This CDR3 is CASSLGQNDEQFF. As DNA, the CDR3 is TGTGCCAGCAGTTTGGGACAGAACGATGAGCAGTTCTTC.

This clonotype has only a few counts. The chain employs TRBV9 and TRBJ2-1, with TRBD2 as a possible D gene (6 bases). This CDR3 is 14 amino acids long. V lost 4 bases and J 3 bases, leaving 11 bases between the germline ends. Per germline, CDR1 SGDLS and CDR2 YYNGEE. The CDR3 DNA reads TGTGCCAGCAGCCGGGACTCCCTCTACAATGAGCAGTTCTTC. This sequence encodes CASSRDSLYNEQFF. Using reference TRBV9 and TRBJ2-1 for the parts outside the CDR3, the full variable domain is DSGVTQTPKHLITATGQRVTLRCSPRSGDLSVYWYQQSLDQGLQFLIQYYNGEERAKGNILERFSAQQFPDLHSELNLSSLELGDSALYFCASSRDSLYNEQFFGPGTRLTVL.

There are many counts of this clonotype. The chain joins TRBV29-1 to TRBJ2-3; D uncertain. The CDR3 runs to 14 residues. From germline, CDR1 is SQVTM and CDR2 ANQGSEA. Between the trimmed V and J ends, which lost 4 bases and 0 bases, there was a span of 11 bases. The chain's CDR3 is CSVVRTVSTDTQYF. In DNA, the CDR3 is TGCAGCGTTGTTAGGACGGTTAGCACAGATACGCAGTATTTT.

There are many counts of this clonotype. The chain employs TRBV20-1 and TRBJ2-3; 8 positions agree with TRBD2. Germline loops: CDR1 DFQATT, CDR2 SNEGSKA (reference sequence). V lost 0 bases to trimming and J lost 5 bases; unmatched junction nucleotides: 4. The CDR3 sequence is 14 residues long. The CDR3 bases are TGCAGTGCTAGAGATCTCGGGACTAGAGATACGCAGTATTTT. Protein sequence: CSARDLGTRDTQYF.

The table lists this clonotype with many counts. The chain is built from TRBV4-1 and TRBJ1-2; D may be TRBD1 (6 bases). V was trimmed by 4 bases and J by 2 bases, leaving 14 bases between them. CDR1 is MGHRA, CDR2 YSYEKL, per germline. The CDR3 consists of 15 residues. CDR3 in DNA: TGCGCCAGCAGCCCATACTACAGGGCAAACTATGGCTACACCTTC. Translating it yields CASSPYYRANYGYTF.

This clonotype appeared many times. The V call is TRBV7-8, the J call TRBJ2-1; D possibly corresponds to TRBD2 (6 bases). Germline V lookup: CDR1 SGHVS, CDR2 FQNEAQ. Trimming pared 5 bases from V and 6 bases from J, leaving 17 bases between. The CDR3 runs to 15 residues. CDR3 sequence: CASSPRDSPFNEQFF. The CDR3 DNA sequence: TGTGCCAGCAGCCCCCGGGACTCTCCATTCAATGAGCAGTTCTTC.

This clonotype showed up many times. V usage is TRBV7-2 and J usage is TRBJ1-1, with D possibly TRBD1 on 6 matching bases. The CDR3 is 14 residues long. Trimming stripped 5 bases from V and 10 bases from J, with 20 bases between. Germline CDR1 reads SGHTA; CDR2 reads FQGNSA. Here the CDR3 reads CASSLQYQDSRAFF. CDR3 nucleotide sequence: TGTGCCAGCAGCCTCCAATATCAGGACAGTCGAGCTTTCTTT.

In this sample, this clonotype turned up many times. The genes are TRBV12-3 or TRBV12-4 and TRBJ2-7, with a possible D match to TRBD2 (5 bases). The CDR3 runs to 11 residues. Trimming pared 5 bases from V and 6 bases from J, leaving 8 bases between. The CDR3 region is CASSKSGEQYF. The CDR3 bases are TGTGCCAGCAGTAAGAGCGGCGAGCAGTACTTC.

This chain links TRBV5-1 with TRBJ2-2, with 11 positions matching TRBD2. This CDR3 contains 16 residues. Germline CDR1 is SGHRS and CDR2 is YFSETQ. V lost 4 bases and J lost 5; bases outside the gene matches: 7. The CDR3 region has the DNA TGCGCCAGCAGCCAGACTAGCGGGATATGGACCGGGGAGCTGTTTTTT. The encoded protein is CASSQTSGIWTGELFF.

Concerning this clonotype: A far larger clone is a single base away, which makes a read error likely. The chain is built from TRBV20-1 and TRBJ2-1, with D perhaps matching TRBD1 (6 bases). The J call may be wrong; the DNA end is better matched by TRBJ2-7. Germline V gives CDR1 DFQATT, CDR2 SNEGSKA (reference sequence). The CDR3 consists of 13 residues. As DNA, the CDR3 is TGCAGGGCACATGCACAGGGAACGGGCGAGCAGTACTTC. It specifies CRAHAQGTGEQYF.

Comment on this clonotype: A much bigger clone sits one base away, suggesting this may be a read error. The rearrangement links TRBV4-1 to TRBJ2-7; D not certain. The CDR3 extends over 13 amino acids. Trimming took 1 base from V and 1 from J, leaving 5 bases between them. The germline CDR1 and CDR2 sequences are MGHRA and YSYEKL. CDR3 coding DNA: TGCGCCAGCAGCCAAGGACTGTCCTACGAGCAGTACTTC. It specifies CASSQGLSYEQYF.

This clonotype was detected many times. The chain joins TRBV29-1 to TRBJ2-3, with TRBD2 matching over 9 bases. Looked up from germline, CDR1 is SQVTM and CDR2 is ANQGSEA. The ends lost 4 bases at V and 4 bases at J; junction bases unmatched: 3. This CDR3 is built from 13 residues. CDR3: CSVVKREADTQYF. Here the CDR3 DNA reads TGCAGCGTTGTCAAGCGGGAGGCAGATACGCAGTATTTT.

This clonotype was observed at least ten times. This chain connects TRBV6-1 to TRBJ1-1; D unresolved. Trimming took 5 bases from V and 6 from J, leaving 13 bases between them. The CDR3 contains 13 residues. Germline V gene lookup returns CDR1 MNHNS and CDR2 SASEGT. The CDR3 DNA is TGTGCCAGCAGTTACCCCGGACCCCCTGAAGCTTTCTTT. It specifies CASSYPGPPEAFF.

As concerns this clonotype: No conserved phenylalanine or tryptophan ends this CDR3, so it is likely a read error. This sequence joins TRBV7-9 and TRBJ2-2; no clear D gene. The length of the CDR3 is 13 residues. The V end lost 5 bases, the J end lost 6 bases, and 10 bases lay between the germline ends. Germline V gene lookup returns CDR1 SEHNR and CDR2 FQNEAQ (reference sequence). The CDR3 DNA follows: TGTGCCAGCAGCCCTGACATTCCCGGGGAGCTGTTTCTT. This translates into CASSPDIPGELFL.

As for this clonotype: This could be a read error, since a much larger clone is one nucleotide away. This chain connects TRBV6-6 to TRBJ2-1; 15 nucleotides align to TRBD2. In germline, CDR1 is MNHNY, CDR2 SVGAGI (reference sequence). This CDR3 is built from 19 residues. The CDR3 nucleotides read TGTGCCGGCAGTCATCCGGGACTAGCGGGAGGAGGGAACTACAATGAGCAGTTCTTC. This gives the protein CAGSHPGLAGGGNYNEQFF.

This clonotype was seen only a few times. V is TRBV6-1 and J is TRBJ1-2, with unresolved D. V was shortened by 11 bases and J by 4 bases, with 11 bases between the two germline ends. The CDR3 extends over 11 amino acids. Germline lookup yields CDR1 MNHNS and CDR2 SASEGT. The CDR3 here is CAGGVVYGYTF. Written as DNA, the CDR3 is TGTGCCGGCGGTGTCGTCTATGGCTACACCTTC.

In this sample, this clonotype turned up many times. The chain links TRBV13 to TRBJ1-1, with D hard to call. The CDR3 loop spans 14 amino acids. With 0 bases removed from V and 0 bases from J, the gap between germline ends came to 5 bases. Germline CDR1 reads PRHDT; CDR2 reads FYEKMQ (reference sequence). The CDR3 nucleotides read TGTGCCAGCAGCTTAGGGAGGTTGAACACTGAAGCTTTCTTT. Its protein product is CASSLGRLNTEAFF.